The rows below give T cell receptor beta chains drawn from one sample of a study of spatial heterogeneity in lung cancer. Each CDR3 protein is one row after TCRdb ran MiXCR on the 5' RACE reads. This sample has around 2,500 distinct CDR3 sequences; around 48% occur once, and the top ten carry roughly 22%. This sample comprised lung tumor tissue, obtained at surgery. These receptor sequences come from a male donor with early-stage non-small cell lung cancer. CDR3s include the opening cysteine and the closing phenylalanine or tryptophan. A D gene is named only where the DNA matches it firmly. Only part of the rows carry a size: once, few, many, or a class if the clone is expanded.

size	V	D	J	CDR3	DNA
-	TRBV3-1	TRBD1	TRBJ2-5	CASTRQGVGQETQYF	TGTGCCAGCACCAGACAGGGAGTGGGCCAAGAGACCCAGTACTTC
-	TRBV9	-	TRBJ2-3	CASSVDGDSTDTQYF	TGTGCCAGCAGCGTAGACGGGGATAGCACAGATACGCAGTATTTT
-	TRBV20-1	-	TRBJ2-7	CSARDGDYEQYF	TGCAGTGCTAGAGATGGGGACTACGAGCAGTACTTC
few	TRBV6-2/TRBV6-3	-	TRBJ2-3	CASQSRGSGIKDTQYF	TGTGCCAGCCAAAGCCGAGGGTCAGGAATAAAAGATACGCAGTATTTT
-	TRBV4-1	-	TRBJ2-4	CASSQQELAKNIQYF	TGCGCCAGCAGCCAGCAAGAATTGGCCAAAAACATTCAGTACTTC
-	TRBV12-3/TRBV12-4	TRBD1	TRBJ2-2	CASSLGTGGTGELFF	TGTGCCAGCAGTTTGGGAACAGGGGGCACCGGGGAGCTGTTTTTT
few	TRBV29-1	TRBD1	TRBJ2-2	CSVTGQGTGELFF	TGCAGCGTCACTGGACAGGGAACCGGGGAGCTGTTTTTT
few	TRBV28	-	TRBJ2-5	CASSFSYLETQYF	TGTGCCAGCAGTTTCAGTTATCTGGAGACCCAGTACTTC
few	TRBV4-2	TRBD2	TRBJ2-2	CASSQDRERGDTGELFF	TGTGCCAGCAGCCAAGATAGGGAGCGGGGAGATACCGGGGAGCTGTTTTTT
few	TRBV4-1	TRBD2	TRBJ2-5	CASSQEGEGLETQYF	TGCGCCAGCAGCCAAGAGGGGGAGGGATTAGAGACCCAGTACTTC
large	TRBV14	-	TRBJ1-2	CASSQTAGGGDYGYTF	TGTGCCAGCAGCCAGACGGCAGGTGGGGGAGACTATGGCTACACCTTC
-	TRBV27	TRBD1	TRBJ2-7	CASSTGGRYEQYF	TGTGCCAGCAGTACAGGGGGAAGGTACGAGCAGTACTTC
few	TRBV11-2	-	TRBJ2-3	CASSPLYGTDTQYF	TGTGCCAGCAGCCCCCTTTACGGCACAGATACGCAGTATTTT
-	TRBV7-2	-	TRBJ2-1	CASSLAKSSEQFF	TGTGCCAGCAGCTTAGCAAAATCAAGTGAGCAGTTCTTC
-	TRBV2	-	TRBJ2-7	CASSEALWGRGYEQYF	TGTGCCAGCAGTGAAGCGCTTTGGGGGCGCGGCTACGAGCAGTACTTC
-	TRBV19	-	TRBJ2-3	CASSVGQRTDTQYF	TGTGCCAGTAGTGTTGGACAGCGCACAGATACGCAGTATTTT
medium-sized	TRBV7-3	-	TRBJ2-1	CASSSGVGLYNEQFF	TGTGCCAGCAGCTCTGGGGTGGGGCTTTACAATGAGCAGTTCTTC
few	TRBV7-9	TRBD2	TRBJ2-3	CASSSDRLAGARDTQYF	TGTGCCAGCAGCTCCGACCGACTAGCGGGGGCCAGGGATACGCAGTATTTT
-	TRBV7-6	-	TRBJ1-6	CASSLTFAGPQNSPLHF	TGTGCCAGCAGCTTAACCTTCGCCGGGCCGCAAAATTCACCCCTCCACTTT
few	TRBV29-1	TRBD1	TRBJ2-5	CSVDKGQGAGTQYF	TGCAGCGTTGACAAGGGACAGGGGGCCGGGACCCAGTACTTC
-	TRBV7-2	TRBD1	TRBJ2-1	CASSIDRDQQFF	TGTGCCAGCAGCATAGACAGGGATCAGCAGTTCTTC
-	TRBV7-3	TRBD2	TRBJ2-1	CASSPKATSGGSYNEQFF	TGTGCCAGCAGCCCCAAAGCAACTAGCGGGGGCTCCTACAATGAGCAGTTCTTC
few	TRBV18	TRBD2	TRBJ2-7	CASSPTSGYVEQYF	TGTGCCAGCTCACCGACTAGCGGTTACGTCGAGCAGTACTTC
-	TRBV7-3	-	TRBJ2-5	CASSLGSQETQYF	TGTGCCAGCAGCTTAGGCTCGCAAGAGACCCAGTACTTC
few	TRBV29-1	TRBD2	TRBJ2-5	CSVKTSLGQETQYF	TGCAGCGTTAAGACTAGCTTGGGCCAAGAGACCCAGTACTTC
many	TRBV24-1	-	TRBJ2-5	CATSDSREIQETQYF	TGTGCCACCAGTGATTCCAGGGAAATTCAAGAGACCCAGTACTTC
-	TRBV12-3/TRBV12-4	-	TRBJ2-7	CASSLGFYEQYF	TGTGCCAGCAGCCTTGGTTTCTACGAGCAGTACTTC
once	TRBV4-1	TRBD1	TRBJ2-7	CASSQGDRDPDEQYF	TGCGCCAGCAGCCAAGGGGACAGGGATCCCGACGAGCAGTACTTC
-	TRBV9	TRBD2	TRBJ2-1	CASSPLAASYNEQFF	TGTGCCAGCAGCCCCCTAGCGGCCTCCTACAATGAGCAGTTCTTC
few	TRBV4-3	TRBD2	TRBJ2-3	CASSQETRGGAILDTQYF	TGCGCCAGCAGCCAAGAAACTCGCGGGGGGGCCATTCTGGATACGCAGTATTTT
-	TRBV4-2	TRBD2	TRBJ2-3	CASSRAASGGRTDTQYF	TGTGCCAGCAGCCGCGCGGCGAGCGGGGGACGCACAGATACGCAGTATTTT
-	TRBV20-1	-	TRBJ2-6	CSAFGRISGANVLTF	TGCAGTGCTTTTGGACGCATCTCTGGGGCCAACGTCCTGACTTTC
-	TRBV20-1	TRBD2	TRBJ2-5	CSARDGRGGAETQYF	TGCAGTGCTAGAGATGGGCGGGGGGGCGCGGAGACCCAGTACTTC
-	TRBV20-1	-	TRBJ2-3	CSARYTSTDTQYF	TGCAGTGCTAGGTATACTAGCACAGATACGCAGTATTTT
-	TRBV27	-	TRBJ2-1	CASSSRGSYNEQFF	TGTGCCAGCAGTTCTAGGGGATCCTACAATGAGCAGTTCTTC
large	TRBV7-8	-	TRBJ1-1	CASSFGQMNTEAFF	TGTGCCAGCAGCTTCGGACAGATGAACACTGAAGCTTTCTTT
large	TRBV13	-	TRBJ1-3	CASSARLDSGNTIYF	TGTGCCAGCAGCGCGCGACTGGACTCTGGAAACACCATATATTTT
-	TRBV2	-	TRBJ2-7	CASSPLNLYEQYF	TGTGCCAGCAGTCCCCTGAACCTGTACGAGCAGTACTTC
-	TRBV7-2	TRBD2	TRBJ2-7	CASSLVAGPNYEQYF	TGTGCCAGCAGCTTAGTAGCGGGCCCCAACTACGAGCAGTACTTC
-	TRBV5-6	TRBD1	TRBJ2-7	CASSPVGTGANEQYF	TGTGCCAGCAGCCCAGTGGGTACAGGGGCCAACGAGCAGTACTTC
-	TRBV20-1	TRBD1	TRBJ2-7	CSARDSVTGVIYEQYF	TGCAGTGCTAGAGATTCCGTGACAGGGGTCATTTACGAGCAGTACTTC
hyperexpanded	TRBV10-2	-	TRBJ2-1	CASSFQGWDNEQFF	TGCGCCAGCAGTTTTCAGGGCTGGGACAATGAGCAGTTCTTC
-	TRBV18	-	TRBJ2-7	CASSPTKDYEQYF	TGTGCCAGCTCCCCAACGAAAGACTACGAGCAGTACTTC
-	TRBV7-2	TRBD2	TRBJ2-3	CASSIEAGGRDTQYF	TGTGCCAGCAGCATCGAAGCGGGGGGGCGAGATACGCAGTATTTT
-	TRBV3-1	TRBD2	TRBJ2-5	CASRLAGLQETQYF	TGTGCCAGCAGACTAGCGGGGTTACAAGAGACCCAGTACTTC
-	TRBV5-1	TRBD2	TRBJ2-3	CASIPRGSGGAADTQYF	TGCGCCAGCATCCCTAGAGGTAGCGGGGGGGCCGCAGATACGCAGTATTTT
-	TRBV20-1	-	TRBJ2-3	CSASLGAGTQYF	TGCAGTGCCTCTTTAGGGGCGGGTACGCAGTATTTT
hyperexpanded	TRBV30	-	TRBJ2-1	CAWGTGPNEQFF	TGTGCCTGGGGAACAGGGCCCAATGAGCAGTTCTTC
once	TRBV11-1	TRBD2	TRBJ2-3	CASSKGTSGGASDTQYF	TGTGCCAGCAGCAAAGGGACTAGCGGGGGGGCCTCAGATACGCAGTATTTT
few	TRBV18	TRBD1	TRBJ2-7	CASSPPGQAPYEQYF	TGTGCCAGCTCACCACCGGGACAGGCACCCTACGAGCAGTACTTC
-	TRBV24-1	TRBD1	TRBJ2-1	CATSDFLTGGRNEQFF	TGTGCCACCAGTGATTTCTTGACAGGGGGCCGGAATGAGCAGTTCTTC
-	TRBV6-1	TRBD1	TRBJ2-2	CASSEAIGQGTGELFF	TGTGCCAGCAGTGAAGCCATTGGACAGGGCACCGGGGAGCTGTTTTTT